Following are 20 T cell receptor beta chains from one sample sequenced in a study of blood T cell repertoires in COVID-19. Here immunoSEQ multiplex PCR was the method, and the copy in TCRdb shows in-frame clones only, minus some. The table lists about 100,000 clones, about four fifths of them singletons. Sequenced input: peripheral blood. These receptors were obtained from an elderly woman with active or convalescent COVID-19.

The J gene is TRBJ2-7, the V gene TRBV7-2; TRBD2 agrees at 8 bases. The CDR3 is 14 amino acids. Per the germline V gene, CDR1 is SGHTA and CDR2 is FQGNSA. The J segment lost 7 bases and the V segment lost 5 bases, leaving 10 bases of the junction unmatched. The CDR3 region has the DNA TGTGCCAGCAGCGGCCGCGGGAGGCCCTGGGAGCAGTACTTC. This gives the protein CASSGRGRPWEQYF.

The chain links TRBV7-6 to TRBJ2-3, with TRBD2 matching 13 bases. J lost 4 bases, V lost 0 bases, and 4 bases had no gene match. CDR1 is SGHVS, CDR2 FNYEAQ, per germline. The CDR3 consists of 17 residues. In DNA form, the CDR3 reads TGTGCCAGCAGCTTAGCGCCCGGGACTAGCGGGGCAGATACGCAGTATTTT. Its protein product is CASSLAPGTSGADTQYF.

The rearrangement uses TRBV2 and TRBJ1-1; no definite D call. Germline V CDR1 and CDR2: SNHLY, FYNNEI. The CDR3 loop spans 12 amino acids. V was shortened by 6 bases and J by 5 bases, with 10 bases between the two germline ends. The CDR3 region is CASSGGWTEAFF. The CDR3 DNA sequence: TGTGCCAGCAGCGGAGGGTGGACTGAAGCTTTCTTT.

The V call is TRBV14, the J call TRBJ1-2, with a tentative D call TRBD1 (6 bases). Germline V lookup: CDR1 SGHDN, CDR2 FVKESK. Trimming removed 4 bases at V and 7 bases at J, with 22 bases between. The CDR3 is 16 residues long. CDR3: CASSPRLGTQNAGYTF. The CDR3 bases are TGTGCCAGCAGCCCTAGGCTGGGGACACAGAATGCTGGCTACACCTTC.

This chain links TRBV28 with TRBJ1-4, with D perhaps matching TRBD1 (5 bases). The CDR3 is made up of 17 amino acids. Germline V CDR1 and CDR2: MDHEN, SYDVKM. V lost 3 bases to trimming and J lost 8 bases, with 22 bases between them. CDR3 loop: CASSFSRRGSGREKLFF. DNA of the CDR3: TGTGCCAGCAGTTTCTCCAGGCGGGGTTCGGGGCGGGAAAAACTGTTTTTT. The whole variable domain, remainder taken from reference TRBV28 and TRBJ1-4, is DVKVTQSSRYLVKRTGEKVFLECVQDMDHENMFWYRQDPGLGLRLIYFSYDVKMKEKGDIPEGYSVSREKKERFSLILESASTNQTSMYLCASSFSRRGSGREKLFFGSGTQLSVL.

The V gene is TRBV11-1, the J gene TRBJ2-1; 8 nucleotides align to TRBD2. Germline V lookup: CDR1 SGHAT, CDR2 FQDESV (reference sequence). CDR3 length: 15 amino acids. Unmatched junction bases numbered 8, after V lost 7 bases and J lost 3 bases. As DNA, the CDR3 is TGTGCCAGCACTCCTGGACTAGCTAACTACAATGAGCAGTTCTTC. Its translation: CASTPGLANYNEQFF.

Remarks on this clone: Relative to the germline gene, one junction end is altered; a read error may explain this. The V gene is TRBV5-1, the J gene TRBJ1-1; possible D gene TRBD1, 6 bases. This CDR3 region has 14 residues. The germline V gene has CDR1 SGHRS and CDR2 YFSETQ. CDR3 nucleotide sequence: TGTGCCAGCAGCCTCCATTACAGGGACACTGAAGCTTTCTTT. Its protein is CASSLHYRDTEAFF.

The chain has TRBV19 and TRBJ2-7; 7 bases match TRBD2. The CDR3 runs 14 residues. The germline V gene encodes CDR1 LNHDA and CDR2 SQIVND (reference sequence). The V and J ends lost 5 bases and 4 bases, in that order; junction bases with no gene match: 8. The DNA of the CDR3 is TGTGCCAGTAGTCCCAAGGGACTACCGTACGAGCAGTACTTC. Its protein is CASSPKGLPYEQYF.

J is TRBJ2-7 and V is TRBV7-9, with D perhaps TRBD2 (6 bases). Trimming left V 1 base short and J 7 bases short, with 17 bases between. CDR3 length: 15 residues. From germline, CDR1 is SEHNR and CDR2 FQNEAQ (reference sequence). The CDR3 is CASSLEIAAEGEQYF. CDR3 nucleotides: TGTGCCAGCAGCTTAGAGATAGCGGCTGAAGGGGAGCAGTACTTC.

In this sample, this clone turned up once. The chain links TRBV5-1 to TRBJ1-1, with 11 bases matching TRBD1. CDR1 is SGHRS, CDR2 YFSETQ, per germline. V was clipped by 4 bases and J by 4 bases; unmatched bases: 6. The CDR3 loop spans 15 amino acids. The CDR3 sequence: CASSLGQGVLTEAFF. The CDR3 coding sequence is TGCGCCAGCAGCCTGGGACAGGGGGTACTCACTGAAGCTTTCTTT.

The chain recombines TRBV4-2 with TRBJ2-5; 9 bases match TRBD1. V gave up 1 base and J gave up 1 base; unmatched junction bases: 1. The CDR3 covers 15 residues. Germline V gene data show CDR1 as LGHNA and CDR2 as YNFKEQ. CDR3 bases: TGTGCCAGCAGCCAAGGGACAGGGGCCCAAGAGACCCAGTACTTC. Translating gives CASSQGTGAQETQYF.

The genes are TRBV5-4 and TRBJ2-5; 8 bases match TRBD1. Germline CDR1 reads SGHNT; CDR2 reads YYREEE (reference sequence). The CDR3 covers 14 residues. V shed 4 bases and J 5 bases; nucleotides not matched to a gene: 7. CDR3 DNA sequence: TGTGCCAGCAGCGACCCCAGGGGGCTGGAGACCCAGTACTTC. Translated: CASSDPRGLETQYF.

The V gene is TRBV5-1, the J gene TRBJ2-3; D is possibly TRBD1 (5 bases). Germline V gives CDR1 SGHRS, CDR2 YFSETQ. V was trimmed by 4 bases and J by 2 bases, leaving 11 bases between them. The CDR3 length is 14 residues. The CDR3, as DNA: TGCGCCAGCAGCAGGAGCAGGGACACAGATACGCAGTATTTT. This sequence encodes CASSRSRDTDTQYF.

The V call is TRBV5-1, the J call TRBJ2-1; D remains ambiguous. The germline CDR1 and CDR2 sequences are SGHRS and YFSETQ. Trimming removed 1 base at V and 0 bases at J, with 8 bases between. This CDR3 has 15 amino acids. CDR3 in DNA: TGCGCCAGCAGCTTGCGCCCCAGCTCCTACAATGAGCAGTTCTTC. Residues: CASSLRPSSYNEQFF. The variable domain in full, with the rest retrieved from reference TRBV5-1 and TRBJ2-1, is KAGVTQTPRYLIKTRGQQVTLSCSPISGHRSVSWYQQTPGQGLQFLFEYFSETQRNKGNFPGRFSGRQFSNSRSEMNVSTLELGDSALYLCASSLRPSSYNEQFFGPGTRLTVL.

V gene TRBV19 combines with J gene TRBJ2-2; D is unclear. Germline CDR1 LNHDA, CDR2 SQIVND (reference sequence). V gave up 4 bases and J gave up 1 base, with 7 bases separating them. This CDR3 is built from 14 residues. CDR3 protein: CASSTSKNTGELFF. In DNA form, the CDR3 reads TGTGCCAGTAGTACCTCTAAGAACACCGGGGAGCTGTTTTTT.

The chain couples TRBV9 to TRBJ1-3, with TRBD1 matching 8 bases. CDR3 length: 18 residues. After removal of 3 bases from V and 2 bases from J, the junction contained 13 bases not matched to a gene. Germline CDR1 SGDLS, CDR2 YYNGEE. DNA for the CDR3: TGTGCCAGCAGCGGCCAGGGGGCAGGGTCCTCCACTGGAAACACCATATATTTT. It is translated as CASSGQGAGSSTGNTIYF.

The J gene is TRBJ1-4, the V gene TRBV28; a weak D match, TRBD1 (5 bases). V lost 1 base and J 6 bases, leaving 15 bases between the germline ends. Looked up from germline, CDR1 is MDHEN and CDR2 is SYDVKM. CDR3 length: 16 amino acids. The chain's CDR3 is CASSLLSAGNYEKLFF. The CDR3 coding sequence is TGTGCCAGCAGTTTATTATCTGCAGGGAACTATGAAAAACTGTTTTTT.

The rearrangement joins TRBV21-1 to TRBJ1-5; the table names TRBD1, a call not compared with the DNA. TRBV21-1 has pseudogene status. The CDR3 covers 15 residues. The CDR3 sequence is CAIWRQGPINQPQHF. CDR3 nucleotide sequence: TGTGCCATTTGGAGACAGGGGCCGATCAATCAGCCCCAGCATTTT.

The rearrangement joins TRBV21-1 to TRBJ2-1; TRBD2, the table's D call, was not compared with the DNA. TRBV21-1 is a pseudogene. The CDR3 totals 15 residues. The CDR3 nucleotides read TGTGCCAGCAGCAAAGTCTTAGGAGTCGGCAATGAGCAGTTCTTC. Its protein product is CASSKVLGVGNEQFF.

The CDR3 DNA reads as TGTGCCAGCAGCCTAACGGGTGGAGGAAAAAACATTCAGTACTTC. This translates into CASSLTGGGKNIQYF. The rearrangement links TRBV6-5 to TRBJ2-4; TRBD2 is a possible D gene (5 bases). This CDR3 spans 15 amino acids. Germline V gene sequence: CDR1 MNHEY, CDR2 SVGAGI. The V and J ends lost 6 bases and 4 bases respectively, with 16 bases between them.